This T cell receptor (beta chain) was identified during a study of tumor and adjacent non-tumor tissue in lung cancer. A modified ARM-PCR protocol with three rounds of nested PCR amplified TCRbeta. Each CDR3 protein gets one entry after TCRdb re-called the multiplex PCR reads with MiXCR. Of about 110,000 distinct CDR3 sequences in the sample, approximately 80% were seen once. Overall study findings and caveats: In normal lung, the top 100 clones were significantly more dominant than in tumor.

Comment on this clonotype: Antigen: not known. The junction departs from the called germline gene at one end, perhaps through a read error.

The template was RNA from unsorted bulk tissue. The sequence derives from a man aged 65-85 years with non-small cell lung cancer. Sequenced: lung tumor tissue.

Here the CDR3 reads CASRRNRGGGWIDERFF. In DNA, the CDR3 is TGCGCCAGCAGACGCAATAGGGGGGGAGGCTGGATTGATGAGCGGTTCTTC. The V call is TRBV5-1, the J call TRBJ2-1; maybe TRBD2 (7 bases). Germline lookup yields CDR1 SGHRS and CDR2 YFSETQ. The CDR3 covers 17 residues.